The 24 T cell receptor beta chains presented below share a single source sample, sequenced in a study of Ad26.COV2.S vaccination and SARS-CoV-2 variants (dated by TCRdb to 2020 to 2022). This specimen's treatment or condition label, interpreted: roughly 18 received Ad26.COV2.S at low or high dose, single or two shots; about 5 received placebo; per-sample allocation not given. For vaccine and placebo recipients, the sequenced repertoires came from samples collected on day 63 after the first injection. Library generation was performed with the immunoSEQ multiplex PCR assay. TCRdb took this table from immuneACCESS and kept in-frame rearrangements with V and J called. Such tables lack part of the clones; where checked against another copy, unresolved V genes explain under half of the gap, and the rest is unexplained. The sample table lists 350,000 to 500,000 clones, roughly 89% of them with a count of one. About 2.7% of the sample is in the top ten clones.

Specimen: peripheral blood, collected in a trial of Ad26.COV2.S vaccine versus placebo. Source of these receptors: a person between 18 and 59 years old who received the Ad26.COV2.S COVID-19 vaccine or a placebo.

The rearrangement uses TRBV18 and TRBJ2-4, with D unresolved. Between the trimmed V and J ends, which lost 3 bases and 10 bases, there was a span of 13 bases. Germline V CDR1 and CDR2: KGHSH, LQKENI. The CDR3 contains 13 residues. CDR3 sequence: CASSPDPQGIQYF. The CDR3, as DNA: TGTGCCAGCTCACCGGACCCTCAAGGGATTCAGTACTTC. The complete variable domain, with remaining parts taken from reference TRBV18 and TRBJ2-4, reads NAGVMQNPRHLVRRRGQEARLRCSPMKGHSHVYWYRQLPEEGLKFMVYLQKENIIDESGMPKERFSAEFPKEGPSILRIQQVVRGDSAAYFCASSPDPQGIQYFGAGTRLSVL.

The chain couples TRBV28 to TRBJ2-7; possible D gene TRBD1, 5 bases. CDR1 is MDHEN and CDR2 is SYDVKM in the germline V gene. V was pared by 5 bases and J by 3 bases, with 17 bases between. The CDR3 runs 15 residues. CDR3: CASSMQGSGLYEQYF. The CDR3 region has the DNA TGTGCCAGCAGTATGCAGGGTTCCGGGCTCTACGAGCAGTACTTC.

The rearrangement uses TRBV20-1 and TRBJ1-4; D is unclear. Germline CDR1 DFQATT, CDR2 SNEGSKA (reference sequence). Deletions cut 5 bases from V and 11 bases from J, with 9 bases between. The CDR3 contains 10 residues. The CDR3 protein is CSALGNKLFF. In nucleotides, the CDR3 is TGCAGTGCTTTGGGCAACAAACTGTTTTTT.

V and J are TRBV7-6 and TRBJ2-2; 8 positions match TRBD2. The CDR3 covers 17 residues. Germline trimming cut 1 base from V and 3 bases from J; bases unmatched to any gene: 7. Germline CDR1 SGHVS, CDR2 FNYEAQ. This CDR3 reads CASSLDPRGADTGELFF. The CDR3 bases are TGTGCCAGCAGCTTAGATCCGCGGGGGGCGGACACCGGGGAGCTGTTTTTT.

CDR3 amino acids: CASRPCAPEGTNEKLFF. Written as DNA, the CDR3 is TGTGCCAGCAGGCCATGTGCCCCAGAAGGAACTAATGAAAAACTGTTTTTT. The genes are TRBV11-3 and TRBJ1-4, with D hard to call. The germline CDR1 and CDR2 sequences are SGHNT and YENEEA. The CDR3 is 17 amino acids. Between the trimmed V and J ends, which lost 6 bases and 1 base, there was a span of 18 bases. Filled out from reference TRBV11-3 and TRBJ1-4, the complete variable domain reads EAGVVQSPRYKIIEKKQPVAFWCNPISGHNTLYWYLQNLGQGPELLIRYENEEAVDDSQLPKDRFSAERLKGVDSTLKIQPAELGDSAVYLCASRPCAPEGTNEKLFFGSGTQLSVL.

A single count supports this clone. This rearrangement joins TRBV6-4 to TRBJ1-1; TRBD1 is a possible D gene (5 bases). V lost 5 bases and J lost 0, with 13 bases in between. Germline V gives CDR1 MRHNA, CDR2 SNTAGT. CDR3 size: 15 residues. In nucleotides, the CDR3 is TGTGCCAGCAGTAAAAAAGCAGGGTTGAACACTGAAGCTTTCTTT. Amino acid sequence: CASSKKAGLNTEAFF.

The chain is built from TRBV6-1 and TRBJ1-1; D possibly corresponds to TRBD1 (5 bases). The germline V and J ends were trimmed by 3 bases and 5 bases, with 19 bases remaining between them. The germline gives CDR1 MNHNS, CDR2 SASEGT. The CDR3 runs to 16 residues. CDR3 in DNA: TGTGCCAGCAGTGATCAGGCTTGGGGGTTCGGGACTGAAGCTTTCTTT. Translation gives CASSDQAWGFGTEAFF.

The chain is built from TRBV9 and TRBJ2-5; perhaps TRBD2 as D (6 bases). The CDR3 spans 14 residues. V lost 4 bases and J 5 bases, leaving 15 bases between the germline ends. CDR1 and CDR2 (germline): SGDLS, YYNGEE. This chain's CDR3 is CASSPGTSMETQYF. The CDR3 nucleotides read TGTGCCAGCAGCCCGGGGACTTCAATGGAGACCCAGTACTTC.

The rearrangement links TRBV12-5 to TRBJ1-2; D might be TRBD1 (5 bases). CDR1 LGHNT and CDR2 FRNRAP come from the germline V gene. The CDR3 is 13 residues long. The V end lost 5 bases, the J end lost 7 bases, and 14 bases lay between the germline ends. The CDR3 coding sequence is TGTGCTAGTGGTCCCGGGGCTCTGCGTGGCTACACCTTC. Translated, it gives CASGPGALRGYTF.

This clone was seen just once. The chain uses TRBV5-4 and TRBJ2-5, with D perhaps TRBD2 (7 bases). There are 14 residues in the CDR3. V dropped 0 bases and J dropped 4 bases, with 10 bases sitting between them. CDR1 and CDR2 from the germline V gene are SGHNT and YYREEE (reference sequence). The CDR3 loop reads CASSLVGGRETQYF. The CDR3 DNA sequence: TGTGCCAGCAGCTTGGTCGGGGGGCGAGAGACCCAGTACTTC.

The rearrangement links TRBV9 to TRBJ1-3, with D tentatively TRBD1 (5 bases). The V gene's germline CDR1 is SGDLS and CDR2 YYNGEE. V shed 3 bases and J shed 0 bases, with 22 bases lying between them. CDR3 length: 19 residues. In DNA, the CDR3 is TGTGCCAGCAGCGCCGGCGCTGGGACGGTGGTTTACTCTGGAAACACCATATATTTT. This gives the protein CASSAGAGTVVYSGNTIYF.

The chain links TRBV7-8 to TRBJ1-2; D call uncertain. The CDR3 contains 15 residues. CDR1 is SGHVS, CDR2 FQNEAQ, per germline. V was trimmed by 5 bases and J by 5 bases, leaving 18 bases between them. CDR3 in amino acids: CASSRFVYWKYGYTF. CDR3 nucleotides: TGTGCCAGCAGCCGATTCGTCTACTGGAAATATGGCTACACCTTC. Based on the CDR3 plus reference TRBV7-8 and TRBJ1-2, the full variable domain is GAGVSQSPRYKVAKRGQDVALRCDPISGHVSLFWYQQALGQGPEFLTYFQNEAQLDKSGLPSDRFFAERPEGSVSTLKIQRTQQEDSAVYLCASSRFVYWKYGYTFGSGTRLTVV.

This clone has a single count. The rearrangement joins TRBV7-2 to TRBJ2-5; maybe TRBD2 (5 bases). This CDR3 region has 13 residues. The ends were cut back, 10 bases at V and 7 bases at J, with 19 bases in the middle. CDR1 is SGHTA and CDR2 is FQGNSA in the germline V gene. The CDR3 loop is CATTRTQSATQYF. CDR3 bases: TGTGCCACCACCCGGACTCAGTCGGCGACCCAGTACTTC. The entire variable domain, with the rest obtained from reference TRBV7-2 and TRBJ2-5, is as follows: GAGVSQSPSNKVTEKGKDVELRCDPISGHTALYWYRQSLGQGLEFLIYFQGNSAPDKSGLPSDRFSAERTGGSVSTLTIQRTQQEDSAVYLCATTRTQSATQYFGPGTRLLVL.

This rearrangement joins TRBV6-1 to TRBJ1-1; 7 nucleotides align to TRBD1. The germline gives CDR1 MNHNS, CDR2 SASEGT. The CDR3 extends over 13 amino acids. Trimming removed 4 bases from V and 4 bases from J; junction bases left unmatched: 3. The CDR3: CASSGPGGTEAFF. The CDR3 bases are TGTGCCAGCAGTGGACCAGGGGGCACTGAAGCTTTCTTT.

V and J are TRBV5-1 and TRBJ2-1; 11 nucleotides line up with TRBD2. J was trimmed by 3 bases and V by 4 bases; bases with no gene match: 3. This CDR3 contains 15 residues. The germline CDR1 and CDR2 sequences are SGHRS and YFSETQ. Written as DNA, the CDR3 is TGCGCCAGCAGCGCGACTAGCGGGATCTACAATGAGCAGTTCTTC. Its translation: CASSATSGIYNEQFF.

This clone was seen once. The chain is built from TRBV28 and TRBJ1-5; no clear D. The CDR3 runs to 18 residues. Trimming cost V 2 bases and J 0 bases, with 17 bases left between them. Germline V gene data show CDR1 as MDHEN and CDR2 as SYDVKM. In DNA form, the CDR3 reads TGTGCCAGCAGTTTAGACCCGCAGAGAGGCTATAGCAATCAGCCCCAGCATTTT. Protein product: CASSLDPQRGYSNQPQHF.

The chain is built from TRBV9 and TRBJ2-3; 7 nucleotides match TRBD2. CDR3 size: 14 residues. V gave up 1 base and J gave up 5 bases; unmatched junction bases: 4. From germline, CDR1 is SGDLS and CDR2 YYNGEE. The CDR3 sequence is CASSVTASGDTQYF. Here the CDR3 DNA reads TGTGCCAGCAGCGTAACCGCTAGCGGAGATACGCAGTATTTT. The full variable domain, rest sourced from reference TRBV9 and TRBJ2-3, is DSGVTQTPKHLITATGQRVTLRCSPRSGDLSVYWYQQSLDQGLQFLIQYYNGEERAKGNILERFSAQQFPDLHSELNLSSLELGDSALYFCASSVTASGDTQYFGPGTRLTVL.

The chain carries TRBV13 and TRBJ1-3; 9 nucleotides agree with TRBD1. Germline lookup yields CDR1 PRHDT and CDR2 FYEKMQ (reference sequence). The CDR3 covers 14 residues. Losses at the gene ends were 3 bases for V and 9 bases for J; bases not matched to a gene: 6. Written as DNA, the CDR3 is TGTGCCAGCAGCTTTGGGACAGGGCGTCCCACCATATATTTT. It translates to CASSFGTGRPTIYF.

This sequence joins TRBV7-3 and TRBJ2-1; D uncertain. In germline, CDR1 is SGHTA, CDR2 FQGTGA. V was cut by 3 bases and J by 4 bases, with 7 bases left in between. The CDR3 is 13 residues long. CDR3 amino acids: CASSFGRYNEQFF. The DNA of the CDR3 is TGTGCCAGCAGCTTCGGTCGGTACAATGAGCAGTTCTTC.

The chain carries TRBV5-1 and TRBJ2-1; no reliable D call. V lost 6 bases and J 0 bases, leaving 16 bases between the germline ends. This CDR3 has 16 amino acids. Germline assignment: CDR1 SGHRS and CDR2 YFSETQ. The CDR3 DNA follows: TGCGCCAGCACTCCCTTAAAGGGAAGCTCCTACAATGAGCAGTTCTTC. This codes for CASTPLKGSSYNEQFF.

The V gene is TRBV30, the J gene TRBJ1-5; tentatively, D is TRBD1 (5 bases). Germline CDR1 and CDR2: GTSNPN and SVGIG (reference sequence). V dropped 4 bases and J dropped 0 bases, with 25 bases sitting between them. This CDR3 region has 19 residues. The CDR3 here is CAWTPLRETNFYSNQPQHF. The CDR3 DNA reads TGTGCCTGGACACCGCTCAGGGAGACGAATTTCTATAGCAATCAGCCCCAGCATTTT.

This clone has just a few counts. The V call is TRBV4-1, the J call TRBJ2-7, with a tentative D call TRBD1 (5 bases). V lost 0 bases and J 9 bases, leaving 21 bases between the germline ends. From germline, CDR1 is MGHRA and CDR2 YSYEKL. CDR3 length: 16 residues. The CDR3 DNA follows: TGCGCCAGCAGCCAAGATCACCCGGACGGACAACTGCGGCAGTACTTC. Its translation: CASSQDHPDGQLRQYF.

As DNA, the CDR3 is TGTGCCAGCAGCCCTAGCACTAGTTCATCCTACAATGAGCAGTTCTTC. Translated: CASSPSTSSSYNEQFF. This chain connects TRBV7-9 to TRBJ2-1; a weak D match, TRBD2 (5 bases). V was pared by 5 bases and J by 1 base, with 15 bases between. Germline CDR1 and CDR2: SEHNR and FQNEAQ (reference sequence). The CDR3 loop spans 16 amino acids.

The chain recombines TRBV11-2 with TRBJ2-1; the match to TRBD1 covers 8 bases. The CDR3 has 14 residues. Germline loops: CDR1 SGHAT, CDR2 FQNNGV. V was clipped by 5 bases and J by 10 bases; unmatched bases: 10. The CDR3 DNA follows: TGTGCCAGCAGCCCAATCCAGGGGGCCAAGGAGCAGTTCTTC. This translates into CASSPIQGAKEQFF.